The 30 T cell receptor beta chains reported below all come from one sample, sequenced in a study of cytomegalovirus exposure and HLA in healthy donors. With 60 Vbeta and 13 Jbeta primers, the PCR was carried out. Some clones are missing from TCRdb's copy, which holds only in-frame ones; the method was immunoSEQ multiplex PCR. The top ten clones hold roughly 1.4% of a sample with about 170,000 clones, 70% to 85% of them seen once. Sample: PBMCs. The receptors originated from a woman in her 30s in good health and CMV-seropositive.

The chain has TRBV25-1 and TRBJ2-1; 8 bases line up with TRBD1. V lost 1 base, J lost 0 bases, and 8 bases stayed unmatched. Germline values: CDR1 MGHDK, CDR2 SYGVNS. The length of the CDR3 is 18 residues. The CDR3 DNA follows: TGTGCCAGCAGTGAATCCCCCGGACAGGGAAACTCCTACAATGAGCAGTTCTTC. It is translated as CASSESPGQGNSYNEQFF.

This chain uses TRBV5-1 with TRBJ2-7; perhaps TRBD2 as D (6 bases). The CDR3 covers 15 residues. Germline V gene data show CDR1 as SGHRS and CDR2 as YFSETQ. Trimming removed 3 bases from V and 3 bases from J, with 16 bases in between. The CDR3 sequence is CASSSRDPGVYEQYF. The CDR3 DNA follows: TGCGCCAGCAGCTCCCGGGACCCGGGGGTCTACGAGCAGTACTTC.

This chain links TRBV6-1 with TRBJ2-7; 9 bases line up with TRBD1. The CDR3 sequence is 14 residues long. Germline V CDR1 and CDR2: MNHNS, SASEGT. V shed 6 bases, J shed 7 bases, and the junction held 10 bases outside the gene matches. CDR3 bases: TGTGCCAGCAGAGCCGGGACAGGGCTAAGTGAGCAGTACTTC. Its translation: CASRAGTGLSEQYF.

This chain uses TRBV9 with TRBJ2-3; 7 bases fit TRBD1. The CDR3 length is 15 residues. The J segment lost 0 bases and the V segment lost 6 bases, leaving 7 bases of the junction unmatched. CDR1 and CDR2 from the germline V gene are SGDLS and YYNGEE. CDR3 DNA sequence: TGTGCCAGCACCCGGGACAGTCTTAGCACAGATACGCAGTATTTT. It specifies CASTRDSLSTDTQYF.

V is TRBV10-3 and J is TRBJ2-7; 10 bases are a match to TRBD2. The CDR3 runs to 12 residues. Germline values: CDR1 ENHRY, CDR2 SYGVKD. The junction had 1 base not matched to a gene; V was cut back by 6 bases and J by 5 bases. The CDR3 sequence is CAIRGTSDEQYF. Here the CDR3 DNA reads TGTGCCATCAGGGGGACTAGCGACGAGCAGTACTTC.

The CDR3 DNA is TGTGCCTGGAGTCGCGGAGCGGGCGAAAAACTGTTTTTT. This sequence encodes CAWSRGAGEKLFF. The genes are TRBV30 and TRBJ1-4; D is unclear. Germline CDR1 is GTSNPN and CDR2 is SVGIG (reference sequence). The CDR3 covers 13 residues. V was cut by 2 bases and J by 8 bases, with 12 bases left in between. The full variable domain, completed using reference TRBV30 and TRBJ1-4, is SQTIHQWPATLVQPVGSPLSLECTVEGTSNPNLYWYRQAAGRGLQLLFYSVGIGQISSEVPQNLSASRPQDRQFILSSKKLLLSDSGFYLCAWSRGAGEKLFFGSGTQLSVL.

The chain has TRBV2 and TRBJ2-1; 7 bases fit TRBD2. V gave up 6 bases and J gave up 1 base; unmatched junction bases: 6. The CDR3 contains 15 residues. CDR1 and CDR2 (germline): SNHLY, FYNNEI. CDR3 in amino acids: CASRALAVSYNEQFF. In DNA form, the CDR3 reads TGTGCCAGCAGAGCTCTAGCGGTTTCCTACAATGAGCAGTTCTTC.

This clone was counted once. V is TRBV5-4 and J is TRBJ2-7, with unresolved D. The CDR3 consists of 14 residues. The V gene's germline CDR1 is SGHNT and CDR2 YYREEE (reference sequence). Trimming took off 5 bases at V and 5 bases at J, with 17 bases between the two ends. The CDR3 loop is CASRVSGSPHEQYF. The CDR3 nucleotides are TGTGCCAGCAGGGTTTCGGGTAGCCCCCACGAGCAGTACTTC.

V and J are TRBV4-1 and TRBJ2-7; 11 bases map to TRBD2. Germline V gene lookup returns CDR1 MGHRA and CDR2 YSYEKL. Trimming took 4 bases from V and 5 from J; bases not matched to a gene: 4. The CDR3 runs 14 residues. The CDR3 reads CASSLLLAGDEQYF. In DNA, the CDR3 is TGCGCCAGCAGCCTCCTACTAGCGGGAGACGAGCAGTACTTC.

The chain uses TRBV6-1 and TRBJ1-5, with 7 bases aligning to TRBD1. The CDR3 sequence is 15 residues long. V shed 3 bases and J 1 base; nucleotides not matched to a gene: 3. CDR1 is MNHNS, CDR2 SASEGT, per germline. This CDR3 is CASSDRTGSNQPQHF. In DNA, the CDR3 is TGTGCCAGCAGTGATCGGACAGGCAGCAATCAGCCCCAGCATTTT.

The rearrangement links TRBV5-4 to TRBJ1-4, with D possibly TRBD1 on 6 matching bases. V lost 4 bases to trimming and J lost 7 bases, with 23 bases between them. Germline CDR1 reads SGHNT; CDR2 reads YYREEE (reference sequence). This CDR3 comprises 17 residues. The CDR3 nucleotides read TGTGCCAGCAGCCCGAAGGGCCGTACAGGGTCGAGTGAAAAACTGTTTTTT. Translation: CASSPKGRTGSSEKLFF.

This clone was recorded once. The V call is TRBV5-6, the J call TRBJ1-1; D is uncertain. Per germline, CDR1 SGHDT and CDR2 YYEEEE. V lost 4 bases and J lost 7, with 14 bases in between. The CDR3 has 13 amino acids. The DNA for the CDR3 is TGTGCCAGCAGCCCCGCCGCGGGCAGTGAAGCTTTCTTT. Protein product: CASSPAAGSEAFF.

The CDR3 DNA follows: TGTGCCAGCAGTGAGGCTAGCGGGAACACCGGGGAGCTGTTTTTT. Amino acid sequence: CASSEASGNTGELFF. The J gene is TRBJ2-2, the V gene TRBV2; 7 bases line up with TRBD2. CDR3 length: 15 residues. Germline V lookup: CDR1 SNHLY, CDR2 FYNNEI. Trimming took 3 bases from V and 1 from J; bases not matched to a gene: 2.

The CDR3 coding sequence is TGCGCCAGCAGATCGGCGGGGGCAAACCAGGGAGAGACCCAGTACTTC. It codes for CASRSAGANQGETQYF. The V and J genes are TRBV10-2 and TRBJ2-5; a weak D match, TRBD2 (7 bases). The CDR3 is 16 amino acids. V shed 6 bases and J shed 4 bases, with 21 bases lying between them. The germline gives CDR1 WSHSY, CDR2 SAAADI.

In this sample, this clone turned up a few times. V usage is TRBV7-3 and J usage is TRBJ2-1, with 8 bases aligning to TRBD2. The germline V gene encodes CDR1 SGHTA and CDR2 FQGTGA. The ends lost 2 bases at V and 6 bases at J; junction bases unmatched: 9. The CDR3 runs to 16 residues. The CDR3 loop reads CASSLGSGGSVNEQFF. The CDR3 region has the DNA TGTGCCAGCAGCTTAGGGAGCGGGGGCAGCGTCAATGAGCAGTTCTTC.

This rearrangement joins TRBV7-2 to TRBJ2-3; D possibly corresponds to TRBD2 (5 bases). The CDR3 contains 15 residues. The germline gives CDR1 SGHTA, CDR2 FQGNSA. Trimming stripped 1 base from V and 2 bases from J, with 10 bases between. The CDR3 loop reads CASSLVGVFTDTQYF. DNA of the CDR3: TGTGCCAGCAGCTTAGTGGGAGTTTTCACAGATACGCAGTATTTT.

The rearrangement uses TRBV5-1 and TRBJ1-2; no clear D gene. Looked up from germline, CDR1 is SGHRS and CDR2 is YFSETQ. The CDR3 runs to 15 residues. The V end was cut by 0 bases, the J end by 0 bases, with 9 bases between. The chain's CDR3 is CASSLESTTNYGYTF. Written as DNA, the CDR3 is TGCGCCAGCAGCTTGGAATCAACTACTAACTATGGCTACACCTTC.

The V gene is TRBV29-1, the J gene TRBJ1-5; possibly TRBD1 for D (5 bases). The CDR3 has 14 residues. The germline V and J ends were trimmed by 4 bases and 3 bases, with 13 bases remaining between them. The germline CDR1 and CDR2 sequences are SQVTM and ANQGSEA. The chain's CDR3 is CSVGGQGYNQPQHF. DNA of the CDR3: TGCAGCGTTGGTGGTCAGGGCTACAATCAGCCCCAGCATTTT.

The chain employs TRBV7-8 and TRBJ2-3; D unresolved. V was pared by 3 bases and J by 4 bases, with 14 bases between. Germline V gives CDR1 SGHVS, CDR2 FQNEAQ. This CDR3 comprises 15 residues. The CDR3 DNA is TGTGCCAGCAGCTTCGAATTCGATTCGGCAGATACGCAGTATTTT. Protein sequence: CASSFEFDSADTQYF.

V usage is TRBV30 and J usage is TRBJ2-3, with a weak D call TRBD2 (6 bases). The V gene lost 5 bases and the J gene lost 2 bases, with 20 bases spanning the gap. Germline V gene data show CDR1 as GTSNPN and CDR2 as SVGIG (reference sequence). The CDR3 loop spans 16 amino acids. CDR3 DNA sequence: TGTGCCTGGGGATCAAGCGGCGGGATATACACAGATACGCAGTATTTT. This sequence encodes CAWGSSGGIYTDTQYF.

The rearrangement joins TRBV15 to TRBJ2-7; TRBD2 matches 10 bases. The CDR3 spans 14 residues. The germline V gene has CDR1 LNHNV and CDR2 YYDKDF (reference sequence). The V segment lost 2 bases and the J segment 3 bases; nucleotides outside the gene matches: 1. The CDR3 loop reads CATSRLAGDYEQYF. DNA for the CDR3: TGTGCCACCAGCAGACTAGCGGGAGACTACGAGCAGTACTTC.

CDR3 residues: CASSPGAYEQYF. The CDR3 region has the DNA TGTGCCAGCTCACCCGGGGCCTACGAGCAGTACTTC. The rearrangement links TRBV18 to TRBJ2-7; D might be TRBD2 (5 bases). Trimming cost V 3 bases and J 2 bases, with 5 bases left between them. This CDR3 has 12 residues. Per the germline V gene, CDR1 is KGHSH and CDR2 is LQKENI.

The J gene is TRBJ1-5, the V gene TRBV7-6, with D possibly matching TRBD1 (5 bases). Trimming removed 5 bases at V and 9 bases at J, with 11 bases between. This CDR3 contains 12 residues. Germline V gives CDR1 SGHVS, CDR2 FNYEAQ. CDR3 sequence reads: CASSPHRGPQHF. DNA of the CDR3: TGTGCCAGCAGCCCCCATAGGGGGCCCCAGCATTTT.

This sequence joins TRBV27 and TRBJ2-2; 11 nucleotides line up with TRBD2. CDR3 length: 14 amino acids. The trim removed 10 bases at V and 2 bases at J, leaving 3 bases unmatched. Germline V CDR1 and CDR2: MNHEY, SMNVEV (reference sequence). This chain's CDR3 is CATRLAGNTGELFF. Here the CDR3 DNA reads TGTGCCACCAGACTAGCGGGAAACACCGGGGAGCTGTTTTTT.

The chain carries TRBV2 and TRBJ1-1; 7 positions match TRBD1. In germline, CDR1 is SNHLY, CDR2 FYNNEI. V lost 7 bases, J lost 0 bases, and 5 bases stayed unmatched. CDR3 length: 14 amino acids. The CDR3 sequence: CASKPTGMNTEAFF. In DNA form, the CDR3 reads TGTGCCAGCAAGCCGACAGGGATGAACACTGAAGCTTTCTTT.

The J gene is TRBJ2-7, the V gene TRBV10-3; the match to TRBD1 covers 9 bases. The CDR3 totals 16 residues. Per the germline V gene, CDR1 is ENHRY and CDR2 is SYGVKD. J lost 2 bases, V lost 6 bases, and 11 bases had no gene match. CDR3 residues: CAISVIGTGNAYEQYF. Here the CDR3 DNA reads TGTGCCATCAGCGTTATAGGGACAGGGAACGCCTACGAGCAGTACTTC.

The chain joins TRBV6-5 to TRBJ2-2; D call uncertain. CDR1 is MNHEY and CDR2 is SVGAGI in the germline V gene. This CDR3 spans 13 amino acids. V was shortened by 6 bases and J by 1 base, with 6 bases between the two germline ends. CDR3 in amino acids: CASRAKNTGELFF. In DNA, the CDR3 is TGTGCCAGCAGAGCGAAGAACACCGGGGAGCTGTTTTTT.

The chain joins TRBV13 to TRBJ1-1, with D unclear. The CDR3 runs 11 residues. V was cut by 2 bases and J by 8 bases, with 6 bases left in between. The germline CDR1 and CDR2 sequences are PRHDT and FYEKMQ (reference sequence). CDR3 amino acids: CASSLRTEAFF. The CDR3 bases are TGTGCCAGCAGCTTACGCACAGAAGCTTTCTTT.

The genes are TRBV7-3 and TRBJ2-2, with D unclear. Trimming took off 5 bases at V and 6 bases at J, with 10 bases between the two ends. Germline CDR1 is SGHTA and CDR2 is FQGTGA. The CDR3 contains 13 residues. This CDR3 reads CASSPLSAGELFF. DNA of the CDR3: TGTGCCAGCAGCCCACTAAGCGCCGGGGAGCTGTTTTTT.

The rearrangement links TRBV6-5 to TRBJ2-2; 7 nucleotides match TRBD1. The trim removed 6 bases at V and 1 base at J, leaving 5 bases unmatched. The germline V gene encodes CDR1 MNHEY and CDR2 SVGAGI. The CDR3 consists of 15 residues. In DNA form, the CDR3 reads TGTGCCAGCAGAACGGGACAGAAGAACACCGGGGAGCTGTTTTTT. This gives the protein CASRTGQKNTGELFF.